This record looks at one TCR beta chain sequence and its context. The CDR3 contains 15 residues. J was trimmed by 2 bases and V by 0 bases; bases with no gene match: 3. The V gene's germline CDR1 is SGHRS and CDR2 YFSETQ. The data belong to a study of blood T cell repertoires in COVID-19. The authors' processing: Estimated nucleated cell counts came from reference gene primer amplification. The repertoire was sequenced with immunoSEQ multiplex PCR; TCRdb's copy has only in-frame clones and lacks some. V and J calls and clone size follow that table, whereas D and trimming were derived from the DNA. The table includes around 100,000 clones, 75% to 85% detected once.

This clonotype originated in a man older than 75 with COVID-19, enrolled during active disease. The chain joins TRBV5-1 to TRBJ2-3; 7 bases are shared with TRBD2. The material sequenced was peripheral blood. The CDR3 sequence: CASSLGLADTDTQYF. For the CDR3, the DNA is TGCGCCAGCAGCTTGGGGCTAGCGGACACAGATACGCAGTATTTT.